This TCR beta chain was sequenced during a study of OX40 agonist ivuxolimab in advanced cancers. About the study: Subjects had a mean age of 60 years, with a range of about 20 to 85; around 80% were male. Therapy given before enrollment (anti-PD-1, anti-PD-L1 or anti-CTLA-4) was allowed, and 35% to 45% had some.

The germline V and J ends were trimmed by 7 bases and 4 bases, with 16 bases remaining between them. The length of the CDR3 is 14 residues. Germline V lookup: CDR1 MNHEY, CDR2 SMNVEV (reference sequence). Here immunoSEQ multiplex PCR was the method, and the copy in TCRdb shows in-frame clones only, minus some. The repertoire consists of roughly 67,000 clones, with about 82% occurring once and the leading ten covering roughly 11%. Comments on this clone: Its antigen is currently unknown.

Study findings and constraints: The authors also found low normalized T-cell clonal expansion in some nonresponders. Antigen specificity of clonally expanded peripheral T cells was not established.

This TCR derives from an adult with an advanced solid tumor such as melanoma, head and neck, liver or kidney cancer. The chain is built from TRBV27 and TRBJ1-1; D is unresolved. The source was CD4+ or CD8+ T cells sorted from blood, collected in a trial of the OX40 agonist ivuxolimab. CDR3: CASKRKGASTEAFF. The CDR3, as DNA: TGTGCCAGCAAGAGAAAGGGCGCGAGCACTGAAGCTTTCTTT.